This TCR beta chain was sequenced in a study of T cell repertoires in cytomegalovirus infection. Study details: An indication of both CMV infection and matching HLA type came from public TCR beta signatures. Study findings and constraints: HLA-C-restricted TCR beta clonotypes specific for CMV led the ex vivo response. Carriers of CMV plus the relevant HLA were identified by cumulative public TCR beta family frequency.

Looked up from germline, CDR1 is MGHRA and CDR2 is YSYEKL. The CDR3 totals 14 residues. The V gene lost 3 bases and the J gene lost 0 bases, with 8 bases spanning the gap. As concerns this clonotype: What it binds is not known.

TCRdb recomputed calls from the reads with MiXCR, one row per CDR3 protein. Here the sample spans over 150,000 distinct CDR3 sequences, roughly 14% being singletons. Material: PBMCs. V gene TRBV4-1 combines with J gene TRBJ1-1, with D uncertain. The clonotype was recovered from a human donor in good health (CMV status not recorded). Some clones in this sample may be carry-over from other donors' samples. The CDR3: CASSHLTVNTEAFF. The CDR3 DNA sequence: TGCGCCAGCAGCCATCTTACAGTGAACACTGAAGCTTTCTTT.